This T cell receptor beta chain was recovered during a study of T cell responses to AZD1222 COVID-19 vaccine. The CDR3 is 12 residues long. Germline CDR1 and CDR2: LNHDA and SQIVND (reference sequence). Trimming shortened V by 4 bases and J by 7 bases, and 8 bases separated the two germline ends. Broader study findings: Among those given AZD1222, only 5 to 7 were seropositive at baseline. Across the whole spike, CD4 TCRs peaked at regions 160-218 and 743-854.

Sequenced by immunoSEQ multiplex PCR; TCRdb stores in-frame clones only, minus some. In the table there are some 100,000 clones, approximately 84% of which are singletons. Note on this clone: Its cognate antigen is unknown.

Material: peripheral blood, obtained on day 0 of AZD1222 vaccination. V is TRBV19 and J is TRBJ2-1; no firm D call. The receptor's source is an adult in good health. CDR3 in DNA: TGTGCCAGTAGTAGCCCCCGTAATGAGCAGTTCTTC. Its translation: CASSSPRNEQFF.